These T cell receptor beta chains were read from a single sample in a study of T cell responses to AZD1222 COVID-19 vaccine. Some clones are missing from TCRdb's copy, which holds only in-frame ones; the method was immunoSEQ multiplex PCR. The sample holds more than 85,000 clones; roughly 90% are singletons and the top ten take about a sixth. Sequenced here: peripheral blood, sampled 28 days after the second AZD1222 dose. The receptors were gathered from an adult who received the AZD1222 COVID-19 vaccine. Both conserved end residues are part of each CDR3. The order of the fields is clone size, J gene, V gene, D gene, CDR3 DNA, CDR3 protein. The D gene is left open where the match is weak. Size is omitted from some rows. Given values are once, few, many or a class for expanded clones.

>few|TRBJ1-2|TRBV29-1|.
TGCAGCGTTGACCGGAGTCAGACTTATGGCTACACCTTC
CSVDRSQTYGYTF
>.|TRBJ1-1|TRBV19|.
TGTGCCAGTAGTTCCCGCCCAGAGGGACCTGAAGCTTTCTTT
CASSSRPEGPEAFF
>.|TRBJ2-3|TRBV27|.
TGTGCCAGCAGTTTACAGGGATTCGATACGCAGTATTTT
CASSLQGFDTQYF
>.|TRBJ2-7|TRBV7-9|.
TGTGCCAGCAGCGACACGGGCAGCCACTACGAGCAGTACTTC
CASSDTGSHYEQYF
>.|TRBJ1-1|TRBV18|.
TGTGCCAGCTCACCGGGTATTTTCTCGCCAATCAACGCTGAAGCTTTCTTT
CASSPGIFSPINAEAFF
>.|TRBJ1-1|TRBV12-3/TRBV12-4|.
TGTGCCAGCAAGCGGGAAAGCACTGAAGCTTTCTTT
CASKRESTEAFF
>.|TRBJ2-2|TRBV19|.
TGTGCCAGTAGTATAGAAGCCATCAACACCGGGGAGCTGTTTTTT
CASSIEAINTGELFF
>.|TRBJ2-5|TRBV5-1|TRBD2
TGCGCCAGCAGCCGTAGCGGGAGCAGCGAAGAGACCCAGTACTTC
CASSRSGSSEETQYF
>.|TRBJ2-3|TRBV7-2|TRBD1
TGTGCCAGCAGCTTAGAAGGGTGGGGCACAGGGGATGGCACAGATACGCAGTATTTT
CASSLEGWGTGDGTDTQYF
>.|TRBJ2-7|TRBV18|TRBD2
TGTGCCAGCTCACTTAAGCCGTCTAGCGGGCCTCTGACCTACGAGCAGTACTTC
CASSLKPSSGPLTYEQYF
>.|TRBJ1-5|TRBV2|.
TGTGCCAGCAGTGGCGGAAATTCACGTCAGCCCCAGCATTTT
CASSGGNSRQPQHF
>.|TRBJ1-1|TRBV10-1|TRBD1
TGCGCCAGCACTCCGGGACAGGTCAACACTGAAGCTTTCTTT
CASTPGQVNTEAFF
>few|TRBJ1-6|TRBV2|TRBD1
TGTGCCAGCGAGGCGTTGGGACAGATAAATTCACCCCTCCACTTT
CASEALGQINSPLHF
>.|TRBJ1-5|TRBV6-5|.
TGTGCCAGCAGTTACTCAGGGGTTAATAGCAATCAGCCCCAGCATTTT
CASSYSGVNSNQPQHF
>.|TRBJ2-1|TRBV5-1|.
TGCGCCAGCAGCTTGGCAGTCACCTTTTTGAGCTCCTACAATGAGCAGTTCTTC
CASSLAVTFLSSYNEQFF